Described below is a single T cell receptor (beta chain) sequence and its context. Its specific antigen is unknown. It has no much larger one-base neighbor in the sample; base qualities were not kept. The germline V gene supplies CDR1 SQVTM and CDR2 ANQGSEA. V has 1 base trimmed and J has 3 bases trimmed; junction bases matching no gene number 10. CDR3 length: 17 amino acids, cysteine to phenylalanine. Kept here is only the CDR3 DNA, which spans 51 bases and is read in frame from base 1. The sample comes from a study of cytomegalovirus exposure and HLA in healthy donors (dated by TCRdb to the late 2010s). Study-wide context: An earlier analysis of approximately 600 of the donors reported 276 Gb of sequence data and 117 million unique TCR beta sequences from some 180 million T cells. An early release that covered about 600 HLA-typed donors contained 250 to 350 gigabases of sequencing data and 85 million to 100 million unique TCR sequences. The genetic ancestry cluster associated with self-reported Caucasian donors included approximately 85% of the roughly 400 genotyped donors. The study aimed to test whether cataloging public T cell receptors could reveal signatures of past pathogen exposure. The study profiled the T cell repertoires of 550 to 700 subjects by immunosequencing and related them to cytomegalovirus serostatus. Besides the first cohort of around 670 subjects, a separate validation cohort made up of over 95 different subjects was used. To predict cytomegalovirus infection status, the study combined high-throughput TCR immunosequencing, statistical association of individual TCRs with disease status, and machine learning. To study patterns of TCR occurrence, a later analysis re-analyzed previously published TCR beta repertoires from 600 to 750 donors and added high-resolution HLA genotyping. The later analysis used no new phenotypic data to find candidate immune exposures, relying instead on TCR beta sequences and their occurrence across donors. In an earlier analysis of 587 of the donors, high-throughput TCR beta sequencing was used to judge whether each TCR beta V gene segment behaved as functional or pseudogenic. Donor age, sex, ethnicity and CMV serostatus were compiled together with the repertoire data. A later genetic analysis used genome-wide SNP genotypes for about 65% of the 666 donors, treating that subset as a discovery cohort. All discovery cohort repertoires had been generated on a single sequencing platform. HLA typing included class I and class II loci at four-digit resolution. Typing coverage differed by locus: A, B, C, DRB1 and DQB1 were typed in roughly 620-630 donors, DQA1 in 500 to 550, DPA1 in some 600, and DPB1 in 472. About five DR-DQ haplotypes were treated as single units for association and clustering because of strong linkage in the cohort. On average, around 240,000 unique TCR beta nucleotide sequences were sequenced per donor among a few hundred genotyped donors of the cohort, with roughly 18% of those sequences being non-productive. General findings and caveats noted by the study authors: The authors suggested that the approach could potentially be extended to other disease states and immunological phenotypes. Presence/absence analyses assumed roughly uniform sequencing depth across donors, an assumption that may not hold. A later analysis reported that several top co-occurrence clusters appeared linked to parvovirus B19, influenza, CMV and Epstein-Barr virus. Some IMGT-functional V segments, including TRBV6-2 and TRBV6-3, could not be distinguished by the 87-base-pair reads and were therefore excluded. A further reported finding was that TCR beta sequences accurately predicted the HLA-A and HLA-B alleles for most subjects in the first cohort. Across donors, most TCR sequences were observed very rarely, whereas some public TCRs were present in many individuals. According to a later genetic analysis, donors in an Asian-associated ancestry cluster had fewer N-insertions in productive TCRs than the approximately 700-donor mean. At a false discovery rate of 0.05, a later analysis linked approximately 18,000 TCR beta sequences to specific HLA alleles. In a later genetic analysis, a missense DCLRE1C variant was associated with V-gene and J-gene trimming of TCR beta chains, and the association was replicated in an independent cohort. The study gave a list of some 150 TCR beta chains associated with cytomegalovirus. A cluster of highly shared sequence variants was judged likely to be a technical artifact of the sequencing pipeline. In an earlier analysis of 450 to 750 of the donors, most TCR beta V segments appeared in productive rearrangements about 87% or about 30% of the time, broadly matching IMGT annotations. For the cohort, immune exposure information was limited to CMV serostatus. Linkage disequilibrium might explain the correlated functional status among segregating V segments, but an unknown experimental factor could not be excluded. Because counts were too low, 15 to 20 rarely observed V segments, including chromosome 9 orphons, were excluded from the earlier analysis of a few hundred of the donors. When HLA alleles, especially DR and DQ, strongly co-occurred, TCR associations were difficult to assign to individual alleles. Compared with equally common non-associated chains, HLA-associated TCR beta chains in a later analysis were more clonally expanded and had lower generation probabilities. In vitro tests confirmed that three of the cytomegalovirus-associated TCR beta chains recognize cytomegalovirus antigens. According to a later analysis, most CMV-associated TCR beta chains appeared to be HLA-restricted, and the HLA associations seemed to be driven largely by CMV exposure. Because HLA typing was unavailable for some donors at each locus, only the typed subset was used in association tests. According to a later analysis, TCR association rates differed among HLA loci, with DRB1 alleles showing the most associated TCRs and HLA-C alleles showing the fewest. Only TCR beta chains were sequenced in this cohort, and the absence of alpha or paired-chain data limited detectable features. The classifier was reported to diagnose cytomegalovirus status with high specificity and sensitivity in both the original cohort and the validation cohort.

The cohort was made up of approximately 700 healthy bone marrow donors. All cohort members were sampled while nominally healthy, although unrecorded immune exposures were likely present. The donor tested CMV seropositive, placing the donor among the approximately 310 seropositive members of the cohort. Each donor provided a peripheral blood sample, and peripheral blood mononuclear cells were used for TCR beta sequencing. Genomic DNA was extracted from the blood cell samples with the Qiagen DNeasy Blood Extraction Kit. The library was generated by the immunoSEQ multiplex PCR assay. For the multiplex PCR, a mixture combining 60 forward primers for TCR Vbeta segments and 13 reverse primers for TCR Jbeta segments was used. The CDR3 region of rearranged TCR beta genes was amplified from genomic DNA with a multiplex PCR assay. Amplified TCR beta libraries were sequenced as 87-base-pair reads on the Illumina HiSeq System. In the paper's pipeline: Across the roughly 640 repertoires, a later analysis counted about 81 million unique TCR beta chains, roughly 11 million of which were shared by at least two donors. Raw reads were error-corrected and collapsed into unique sequences with a nearest-neighbor algorithm that merged closely related sequences to remove PCR and sequencing errors. CDR3 sequences were aligned to IMGT reference sequences to assign V, D and J gene segments. For a sequence to be retained, at least a six-nucleotide match to both a V gene segment and a J gene segment was required. A rearrangement counted as productive if the CDR3 had no stop codons and remained in frame with V and J, and every other rearrangement counted as non-productive. CDR3 was defined by IMGT convention, running from the second conserved V-encoded cysteine to the conserved J-encoded phenylalanine. Sequences without an unambiguous match to a single V gene segment were excluded from the earlier analysis of about 600 of the donors. An earlier analysis of approximately 590 of the donors called V segments functional above 56.7% productive rearrangements and segregating when the between-donor standard deviation exceeded 5%. To diagnose cytomegalovirus status from the catalog of TCR beta chain sequences, a statistical classification framework was built. In a later analysis, TCR nucleotide sequences were compared against IMGT/GENE-DB human TR gene sequences so that V and J genes could be assigned. The TCRdist pipeline was used in a later analysis to assign CDR3 sequences and most-parsimonious VDJ recombination scenarios. In a later analysis, every TCR beta chain was defined by the combination of its CDR3 amino acid sequence and its V-gene family, and reads without a unique V-gene family were dropped. In a later analysis, some 600 highly shared, low-generation-probability nucleotide sequences were removed to address suspected cross-contamination and a sequencing artifact. In a later analysis, a clonal expansion index was calculated for each public chain from normalized within-repertoire ranks of inferred template counts. In a later analysis, generation probabilities were computed using a VDJ recombination model fitted to out-of-frame rearrangements, and the results were checked against IGoR. Hypergeometric tests were used in a later analysis to score TCR-TCR, TCR-HLA and TCR-CMV co-occurrence, with a repertoire-size bias correction applied to the TCR pairs. In a later analysis, false discovery rates were estimated by permuting HLA or CMV assignments 20 times. In a later analysis, co-occurring TCRs were grouped using DBSCAN, and TCRdist sequence similarity was added for clustering within HLA-allele-positive subsets. Repertoires with fewer than 30,000 or more than 120,000 public chains, plus five repertoires with anomalous nucleotide sharing, were excluded from co-occurrence clustering. Imported from immuneACCESS, the table was reduced by TCRdb to in-frame sequences with V and J called. These copies leave out some clones; in studies compared against another copy, an unresolved V gene accounts for under half, and the cause of the remainder is not known. The DNA gave D and trimming, while V, J and clone size come from that table. Recorded for this sample are about 120,000 clones; about 11% of them occurred a single time. The ten top clones hold 4% to 5% of the sample.

The chain is assembled from TRBV29-1 and TRBJ1-1; TRBD1 lines up with 11 middle nucleotides. This receptor was identified in a woman aged 18-29 years in good health and CMV-seropositive. The specimen sequenced was PBMCs. The DNA sequence is as follows: TGCAGCGTTGAAGTATTGGACAGGGGGCGCCGGGACACTGAAGCTTTCTTT. It translates as CSVEVLDRGRRDTEAFF. Joined to the reference TRBV29-1 and TRBJ1-1 proteins, this CDR3 gives the full variable domain: SAVISQKPSRDICQRGTSLTIQCQVDSQVTMMFWYRQQPGQSLTLIATANQGSEATYESGFVIDKFPISRPNLTFSTLTVSNMSPEDSSIYLCSVEVLDRGRRDTEAFFGQGTRLTVV.